Listed below are T cell receptor beta chains from one sample, sequenced in a study. In TCRdb, the 5' RACE reads were re-called with MiXCR into one record per CDR3 protein. The table records 45,000 to 55,000 distinct CDR3 sequences, approximately 25% of them present only once. Input material: tumor-infiltrating naive CD4+ T cells sorted from the breast tumor. These receptors were collected from a female donor with breast cancer. Each CDR3 is given with its conserved first and last residue. The D gene is left open where the match is weak. A row's size may be missing; if present it is once, few, many or a size class.

j_gene: TRBJ2-2
v_gene: TRBV27
abundance: few
d_gene: NA
len: 13
CDR3aa: CASSPLVAGELFF
CDR3nt: TGTGCCAGCAGTCCTCTAGTAGCCGGGGAGCTGTTTTTT

j_gene: TRBJ2-3
v_gene: TRBV5-3
abundance: many
d_gene: TRBD2
len: 17
CDR3aa: CARSLDGGRESTDTQYF
CDR3nt: TGTGCCAGAAGCTTGGATGGGGGGAGGGAAAGCACAGATACGCAGTATTTT

j_gene: TRBJ2-3
v_gene: TRBV10-3
abundance: many
d_gene: TRBD1
len: 14
CDR3aa: CAIRVDRLTDTQYF
CDR3nt: TGTGCCATCAGGGTGGACAGGCTCACAGATACGCAGTATTTT

j_gene: TRBJ2-3
v_gene: TRBV7-2
abundance: few
d_gene: TRBD2
len: 15
CDR3aa: CASSFSSGSTDTQYF
CDR3nt: TGTGCCAGCAGCTTCTCTAGCGGGAGCACAGATACGCAGTATTTT

j_gene: TRBJ2-1
v_gene: TRBV10-3
abundance: once
d_gene: NA
len: 11
CDR3aa: CAIVAYNEQFF
CDR3nt: TGTGCCATCGTGGCCTACAATGAGCAGTTCTTC

j_gene: TRBJ2-5
v_gene: TRBV20-1
abundance: many
d_gene: NA
len: 11
CDR3aa: CSAWDVETQYF
CDR3nt: TGCAGTGCTTGGGACGTAGAGACCCAGTACTTC

j_gene: TRBJ2-7
v_gene: TRBV12-3/TRBV12-4
abundance: NA
d_gene: TRBD1
len: 14
CDR3aa: CASSPGQGIAQQYF
CDR3nt: TGTGCCAGCAGCCCGGGACAGGGTATTGCCCAGCAGTACTTC

j_gene: TRBJ2-3
v_gene: TRBV6-1
abundance: few
d_gene: TRBD2
len: 15
CDR3aa: CASSGGTSGKDTQYF
CDR3nt: TGTGCCAGCAGCGGGGGGACTAGCGGGAAAGATACGCAGTATTTT

j_gene: TRBJ1-5
v_gene: TRBV24-1
abundance: NA
d_gene: NA
len: 19
CDR3aa: CATSDELWQPPLGNQPQHF
CDR3nt: TGTGCCACCAGTGATGAACTCTGGCAGCCTCCCTTGGGCAATCAGCCCCAGCATTTT

j_gene: TRBJ2-7
v_gene: TRBV7-2
abundance: NA
d_gene: TRBD2
len: 14
CDR3aa: CASSFRTSGYEQYF
CDR3nt: TGTGCCAGCAGCTTTCGGACTAGCGGCTACGAGCAGTACTTC

j_gene: TRBJ1-6
v_gene: TRBV5-1
abundance: once
d_gene: NA
len: 16
CDR3aa: CASSLESLGGNSPLHF
CDR3nt: TGCGCCAGCAGCTTGGAGAGTTTGGGGGGAAATTCACCCCTCCACTTT

j_gene: TRBJ1-2
v_gene: TRBV5-1
abundance: NA
d_gene: NA
len: 15
CDR3aa: CASTSDRYPDYGYTF
CDR3nt: TGCGCCAGCACTTCGGACCGCTACCCTGACTATGGCTACACCTTC

j_gene: TRBJ2-3
v_gene: TRBV6-5
abundance: few
d_gene: TRBD2
len: 14
CDR3aa: CASSYRRESDTQYF
CDR3nt: TGTGCCAGCAGTTACAGGCGGGAGTCGGATACGCAGTATTTT

j_gene: TRBJ1-1
v_gene: TRBV5-1
abundance: few
d_gene: NA
len: 12
CDR3aa: CASSLLDGPNFF
CDR3nt: TGCGCCAGCAGCTTGCTCGACGGGCCCAATTTCTTT

j_gene: TRBJ2-4
v_gene: TRBV10-3
abundance: NA
d_gene: NA
len: 12
CDR3aa: CAISSSAHIQYF
CDR3nt: TGTGCCATCAGTTCCAGCGCCCACATTCAGTACTTC